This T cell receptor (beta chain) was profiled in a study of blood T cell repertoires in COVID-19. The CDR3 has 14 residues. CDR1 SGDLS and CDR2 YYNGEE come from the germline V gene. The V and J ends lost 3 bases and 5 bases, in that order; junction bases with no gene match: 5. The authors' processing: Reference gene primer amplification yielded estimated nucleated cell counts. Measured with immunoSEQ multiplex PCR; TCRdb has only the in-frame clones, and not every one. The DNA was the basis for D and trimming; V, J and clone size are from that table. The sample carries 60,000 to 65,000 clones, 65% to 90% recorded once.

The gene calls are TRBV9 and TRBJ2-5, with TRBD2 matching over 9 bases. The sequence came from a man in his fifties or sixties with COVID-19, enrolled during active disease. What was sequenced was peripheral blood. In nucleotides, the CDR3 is TGTGCCAGCAGCGCCCTAGCGGGACGGGAGACCCAGTACTTC. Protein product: CASSALAGRETQYF.